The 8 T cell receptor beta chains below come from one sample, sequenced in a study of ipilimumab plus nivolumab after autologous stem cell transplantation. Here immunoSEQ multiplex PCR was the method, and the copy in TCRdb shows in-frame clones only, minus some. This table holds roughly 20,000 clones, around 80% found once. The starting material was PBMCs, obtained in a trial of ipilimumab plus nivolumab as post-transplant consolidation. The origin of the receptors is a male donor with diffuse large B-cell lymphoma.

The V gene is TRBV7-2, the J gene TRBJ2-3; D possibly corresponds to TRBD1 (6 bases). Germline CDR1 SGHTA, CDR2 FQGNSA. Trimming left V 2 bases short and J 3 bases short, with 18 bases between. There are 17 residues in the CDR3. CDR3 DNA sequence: TGTGCCAGCAGCTTAAGCCCAGGGACATCGTGGACAGATACGCAGTATTTT. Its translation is CASSLSPGTSWTDTQYF.

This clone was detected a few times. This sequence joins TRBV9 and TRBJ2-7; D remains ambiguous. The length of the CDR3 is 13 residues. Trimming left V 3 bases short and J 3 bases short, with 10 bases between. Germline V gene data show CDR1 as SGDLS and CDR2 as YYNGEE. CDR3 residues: CASSASVFYEQYF. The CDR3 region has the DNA TGTGCCAGCAGCGCTTCCGTATTCTACGAGCAGTACTTC. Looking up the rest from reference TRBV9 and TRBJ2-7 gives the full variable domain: DSGVTQTPKHLITATGQRVTLRCSPRSGDLSVYWYQQSLDQGLQFLIQYYNGEERAKGNILERFSAQQFPDLHSELNLSSLELGDSALYFCASSASVFYEQYFGPGTRLTVT.

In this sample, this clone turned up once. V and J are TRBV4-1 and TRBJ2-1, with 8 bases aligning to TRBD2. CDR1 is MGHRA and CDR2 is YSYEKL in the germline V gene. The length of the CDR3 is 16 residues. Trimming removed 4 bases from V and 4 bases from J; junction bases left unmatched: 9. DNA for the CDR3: TGCGCCAGCAGCCCCCCAACTAGCGGAAGTTACAATGAGCAGTTCTTC. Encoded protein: CASSPPTSGSYNEQFF.

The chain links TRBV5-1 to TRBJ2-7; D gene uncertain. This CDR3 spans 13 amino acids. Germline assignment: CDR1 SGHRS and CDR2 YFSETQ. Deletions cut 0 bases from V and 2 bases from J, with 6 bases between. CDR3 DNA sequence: TGCGCCAGCAGCTTGGCGGGTACCTACGAGCAGTACTTC. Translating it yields CASSLAGTYEQYF.

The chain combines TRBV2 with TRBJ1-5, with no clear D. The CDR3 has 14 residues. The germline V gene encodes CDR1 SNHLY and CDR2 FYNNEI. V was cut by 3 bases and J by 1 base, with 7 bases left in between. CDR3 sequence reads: CASSETDSNQPQHF. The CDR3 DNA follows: TGTGCCAGCAGTGAGACGGACAGCAATCAGCCCCAGCATTTT.

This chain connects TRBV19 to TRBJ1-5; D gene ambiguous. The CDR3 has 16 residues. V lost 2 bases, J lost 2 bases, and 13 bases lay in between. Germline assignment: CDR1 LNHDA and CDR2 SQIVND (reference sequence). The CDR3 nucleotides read TGTGCCAGTAGTATAACGGACCGAATTGGCAATCAGCCCCAGCATTTT. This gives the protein CASSITDRIGNQPQHF.

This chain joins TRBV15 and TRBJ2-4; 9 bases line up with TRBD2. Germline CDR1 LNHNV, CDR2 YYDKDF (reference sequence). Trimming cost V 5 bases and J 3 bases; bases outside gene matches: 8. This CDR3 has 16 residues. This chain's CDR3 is CATSPGAGGGKNIQYF. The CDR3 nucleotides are TGTGCCACCAGCCCAGGAGCGGGGGGAGGCAAAAACATTCAGTACTTC.

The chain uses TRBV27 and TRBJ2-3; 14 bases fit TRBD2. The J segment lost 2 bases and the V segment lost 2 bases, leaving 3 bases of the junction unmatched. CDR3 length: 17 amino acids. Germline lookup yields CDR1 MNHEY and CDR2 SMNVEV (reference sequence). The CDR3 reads CASSLRTSGGPTDTQYF. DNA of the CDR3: TGTGCCAGCAGTTTACGGACTAGCGGGGGGCCCACAGATACGCAGTATTTT.